This TCR beta chain was captured in a study of T cell responses to AZD1222 COVID-19 vaccine. Study background: Pooled together were second doses at about 4 or about 12 weeks.

In germline, CDR1 is MNHNY, CDR2 SVGAGI (reference sequence). V lost 0 bases and J lost 7, with 6 bases in between. The CDR3 consists of 12 residues. Repertoires were generated with immunoSEQ multiplex PCR, while TCRdb's copy carries only in-frame clones and drops some. The table shows about 150,000 clones, with about 92% occurring only once. The study, taken as a whole, reports: Clonal diversity was possibly underestimated, and the donors were mostly white British, with more females.

Turning to this clone: Its specificity is not known.

This chain links TRBV6-6 with TRBJ1-1; tentative D call: TRBD1 (5 bases). This clonotype was sampled from an adult in good health. Specimen: peripheral blood, collected on day 0 of AZD1222 vaccination. The CDR3 is CASSYSTDEAFF. The CDR3, as DNA: TGTGCCAGCAGTTACTCGACAGATGAAGCTTTCTTT.